The 15 T cell receptor beta chains below come from one sample, sequenced in a study of T cell changes during pregnancy in multiple sclerosis. The table came from immunoSEQ multiplex PCR; TCRdb's copy has only in-frame clones and leaves some out. The sample yields under 70,000 clones, around 94% seen once. Material: CD8+ T cells from peripheral blood mononuclear cells, obtained after pregnancy. The receptor set was obtained from a female donor with multiple sclerosis, enrolled in a pregnancy study.

The chain links TRBV19 to TRBJ2-7, with 7 bases matching TRBD2. In germline, CDR1 is LNHDA, CDR2 SQIVND (reference sequence). Trimming removed 2 bases from V and 2 bases from J; junction bases left unmatched: 3. The CDR3 spans 14 residues. Written as DNA, the CDR3 is TGTGCCAGTAGTATAATGGCGGGAGCCTACGAGCAGTACTTC. Translation: CASSIMAGAYEQYF.

The chain carries TRBV28 and TRBJ2-4, with D unclear. Germline CDR1 and CDR2: MDHEN and SYDVKM. There are 13 residues in the CDR3. V was pared by 5 bases and J by 4 bases, with 9 bases between. The CDR3 reads CASSVRQKNIQYF. The CDR3 DNA reads TGTGCCAGCAGTGTCCGTCAGAAAAACATTCAGTACTTC.

This chain connects TRBV19 to TRBJ2-2; 7 bases match TRBD1. The trim removed 10 bases at V and 6 bases at J, leaving 5 bases unmatched. This CDR3 is 12 amino acids long. Germline loops: CDR1 LNHDA, CDR2 SQIVND (reference sequence). The CDR3 region is CAIRQGAGELFF. The CDR3 nucleotides read TGTGCCATCAGACAGGGCGCCGGGGAGCTGTTTTTT.

The gene calls are TRBV19 and TRBJ1-1; TRBD1 is a possible D gene (5 bases). In germline, CDR1 is LNHDA, CDR2 SQIVND (reference sequence). V was shortened by 11 bases and J by 6 bases, with 19 bases between the two germline ends. The CDR3 sequence is 13 residues long. The CDR3 protein is CACGEGTIAEAFF. The CDR3 nucleotides are TGTGCCTGTGGGGAGGGGACGATCGCTGAAGCTTTCTTT. The variable domain in full, completed from reference TRBV19 and TRBJ1-1, reads DGGITQSPKYLFRKEGQNVTLSCEQNLNHDAMYWYRQDPGQGLRLIYYSQIVNDFQKGDIAEGYSVSREKKESFPLTVTSAQKNPTAFYLCACGEGTIAEAFFGQGTRLTVV.

The chain employs TRBV7-9 and TRBJ2-1; 10 bases line up with TRBD2. Germline V CDR1 and CDR2: SEHNR, FQNEAQ (reference sequence). This CDR3 comprises 16 residues. J lost 4 bases, V lost 0 bases, and 3 bases had no gene match. CDR3 bases: TGTGCCAGCAGCTTAGCCCTAGCGGGAGTATACAATGAGCAGTTCTTC. It yields the protein CASSLALAGVYNEQFF. Full variable domain (remainder filled in from reference TRBV7-9 and TRBJ2-1): DTGVSQNPRHKITKRGQNVTFRCDPISEHNRLYWYRQTLGQGPEFLTYFQNEAQLEKSRLLSDRFSAERPKGSFSTLEIQRTEQGDSAMYLCASSLALAGVYNEQFFGPGTRLTVL.

The chain joins TRBV19 to TRBJ1-2, with unresolved D. CDR3 length: 14 amino acids. Trimming cost V 6 bases and J 4 bases, with 15 bases left between them. The V gene's germline CDR1 is LNHDA and CDR2 SQIVND (reference sequence). This CDR3 reads CASSPDGGSYGYTF. The DNA of the CDR3 is TGTGCCAGTAGCCCGGACGGAGGATCCTATGGCTACACCTTC.

The gene calls are TRBV4-1 and TRBJ2-2, with 8 bases lining up with TRBD1. The CDR3 spans 16 residues. The trim removed 0 bases at V and 5 bases at J, leaving 5 bases unmatched. The germline CDR1 and CDR2 sequences are MGHRA and YSYEKL. This chain's CDR3 is CASSQDGTGNTGELFF. The CDR3 bases are TGCGCCAGCAGCCAAGATGGGACAGGCAATACCGGGGAGCTGTTTTTT.

The chain carries TRBV27 and TRBJ2-7, with D unclear. The V end was cut by 4 bases, the J end by 7 bases, with 8 bases between. This CDR3 has 11 residues. Per the germline V gene, CDR1 is MNHEY and CDR2 is SMNVEV (reference sequence). The CDR3 region is CASSYSNEQYF. The CDR3 DNA is TGTGCCAGCAGTTACTCGAATGAGCAGTACTTC.

This clone showed up just once. V usage is TRBV19 and J usage is TRBJ2-7; 7 nucleotides align to TRBD1. Germline values: CDR1 LNHDA, CDR2 SQIVND (reference sequence). The CDR3 has 15 residues. Germline trimming cut 3 bases from V and 4 bases from J; bases unmatched to any gene: 9. In nucleotides, the CDR3 is TGTGCCAGTAGTATTGGATCAGGGGGTCTATACGAGCAGTACTTC. Translation gives CASSIGSGGLYEQYF.

This rearrangement joins TRBV19 to TRBJ2-1; the D is unclear. CDR1 is LNHDA, CDR2 SQIVND, per germline (reference sequence). The CDR3 spans 15 residues. Trimming cost V 6 bases and J 4 bases, with 16 bases left between them. The CDR3 DNA sequence: TGTGCCAGTAGCTTAGCAGCATCTTTTTACAATGAGCAGTTCTTC. Protein: CASSLAASFYNEQFF.

The chain joins TRBV21-1 to TRBJ2-3; TRBD2, the D gene given by the table, was not confirmed from the DNA. TRBV21-1 is reported as a pseudogene. The CDR3 is made up of 12 amino acids. Here the CDR3 reads CAPSRKEDTQYF. The CDR3 coding sequence is TGTGCCCCGAGTAGAAAAGAAGATACGCAGTATTTT.

The V gene is TRBV27, the J gene TRBJ2-7; TRBD1 matches at 7 bases. The trim removed 6 bases at V and 1 base at J, leaving 0 bases unmatched. The CDR3 contains 12 residues. CDR1 is MNHEY and CDR2 is SMNVEV in the germline V gene (reference sequence). CDR3 bases: TGTGCCAGCAGGACAGGGTCCTACGAGCAGTACTTC. It encodes CASRTGSYEQYF.

This clone showed up just once. This sequence joins TRBV14 and TRBJ2-7; 10 positions match TRBD1. The CDR3 extends over 15 amino acids. The J segment lost 2 bases and the V segment lost 0 bases, leaving 1 base of the junction unmatched. The germline V gene has CDR1 SGHDN and CDR2 FVKESK. The CDR3 DNA reads as TGTGCCAGCAGCCAAGATGGGACAGGGGCCTACGAGCAGTACTTC. This codes for CASSQDGTGAYEQYF.

This chain links TRBV10-2 with TRBJ2-7; 8 bases agree with TRBD2. V shed 7 bases and J 3 bases; nucleotides not matched to a gene: 8. This CDR3 is 14 amino acids long. Germline V gives CDR1 WSHSY, CDR2 SAAADI. As DNA, the CDR3 is TGCGCCAGCAACGAAGCGGGAGAGGTCTACGAGCAGTACTTC. Residues: CASNEAGEVYEQYF.

J is TRBJ2-1 and V is TRBV5-4, with D tentatively TRBD1 (5 bases). V lost 4 bases and J lost 5, with 10 bases in between. The CDR3 covers 13 residues. Germline V gene sequence: CDR1 SGHNT, CDR2 YYREEE (reference sequence). CDR3 sequence (DNA): TGTGCCAGCAGCCAAGACAGTCACAATGAGCAGTTCTTC. Translated, it gives CASSQDSHNEQFF.